The TCR beta chain described here comes from a study of control samples from healthy donors and cancer patients. Assay used: immunoSEQ multiplex PCR; TCRdb lists only in-frame clones, some missing. Here the sample spans over 100,000 clones, just over 90% being singletons. Germline CDR1 is LGHDT and CDR2 is YNNKEL (reference sequence). V was trimmed by 2 bases and J by 6 bases, leaving 14 bases between them. CDR3 length: 14 residues. The clonotype comes from a human donor in good health. The donor label of this sample is uncertain. The chain recombines TRBV3-1 (or the pseudogene TRBV3-2) with TRBJ2-7; maybe TRBD1 (6 bases). Sequenced material: blood. CDR3 sequence reads: CASSQWDIEGEQYF. The CDR3, as DNA: TGTGCCAGCAGCCAATGGGACATCGAGGGCGAGCAGTACTTC.